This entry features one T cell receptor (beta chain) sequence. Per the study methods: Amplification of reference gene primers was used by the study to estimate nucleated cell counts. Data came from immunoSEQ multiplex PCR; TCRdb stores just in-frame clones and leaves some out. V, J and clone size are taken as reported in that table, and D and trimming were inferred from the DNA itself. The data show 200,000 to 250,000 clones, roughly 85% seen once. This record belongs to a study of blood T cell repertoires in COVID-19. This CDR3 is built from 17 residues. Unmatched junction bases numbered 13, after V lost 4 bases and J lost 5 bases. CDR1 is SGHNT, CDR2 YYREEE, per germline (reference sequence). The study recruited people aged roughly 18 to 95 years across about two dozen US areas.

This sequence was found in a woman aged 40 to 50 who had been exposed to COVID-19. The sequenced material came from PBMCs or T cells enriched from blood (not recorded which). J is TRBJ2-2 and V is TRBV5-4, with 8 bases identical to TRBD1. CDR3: CASSLPLAGGWTGELFF. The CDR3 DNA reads TGTGCCAGCAGCCTCCCACTAGCAGGGGGCTGGACCGGGGAGCTGTTTTTT.